This T cell receptor beta chain was captured in a study of T cell responses to AZD1222 COVID-19 vaccine. At the level of the study: It was second doses at about 4 or about 12 weeks that were pooled. Study-level points and caveats: Compared with day 0, the breadth and depth of the Spike-specific TCR repertoire rose significantly after two doses of AZD1222. Across the whole spike, CD4 TCRs peaked at regions 160-218 and 743-854. White British ancestry dominated among donors, who included more females, and clonal diversity was possibly underestimated.

This CDR3 comprises 14 residues. The germline gives CDR1 SGHDN, CDR2 FVKESK. V gave up 0 bases and J gave up 5 bases, with 10 bases separating them. Note on this clone: What it binds is unknown.

Method: immunoSEQ multiplex PCR; TCRdb's copy keeps in-frame clones and lacks some. Of 90,000 to 120,000 clones in the sample, around 91% are singletons; the top ten hold about 20%. The V call is TRBV14, the J call TRBJ1-1; D possibly corresponds to TRBD1 (5 bases). Sequencing was performed on peripheral blood, taken on day 0 of AZD1222 vaccination. The sequence came from an adult in good health. CDR3 coding DNA: TGTGCCAGCAGCCAAGAAATGGGGGGGACTGAAGCTTTCTTT. This sequence encodes CASSQEMGGTEAFF. Drawing the rest from reference TRBV14 and TRBJ1-1, the complete variable domain is EAGVTQFPSHSVIEKGQTVTLRCDPISGHDNLYWYRRVMGKEIKFLLHFVKESKQDESGMPNNRFLAERTGGTYSTLKVQPAELEDSGVYFCASSQEMGGTEAFFGQGTRLTVV.